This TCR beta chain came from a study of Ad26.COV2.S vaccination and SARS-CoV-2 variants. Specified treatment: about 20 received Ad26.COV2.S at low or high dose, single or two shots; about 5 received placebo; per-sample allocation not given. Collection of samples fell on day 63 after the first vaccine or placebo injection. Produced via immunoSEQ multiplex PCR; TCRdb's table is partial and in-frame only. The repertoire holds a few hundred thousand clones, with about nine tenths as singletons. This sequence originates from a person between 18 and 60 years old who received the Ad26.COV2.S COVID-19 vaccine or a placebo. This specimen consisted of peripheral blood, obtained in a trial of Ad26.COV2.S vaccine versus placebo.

This chain's CDR3 is CASSGGGTEAFF. CDR3 DNA: TGTGCCAGCAGCGGTGGGGGCACTGAAGCTTTCTTT. The rearrangement uses TRBV7-3 and TRBJ1-1; TRBD1 might be the D (5 bases). The ends were cut back, 5 bases at V and 4 bases at J, with 8 bases in the middle. Per germline, CDR1 SGHTA and CDR2 FQGTGA. The CDR3 is 12 amino acids.